This entry describes one TCR beta chain. Its specificity is not known. CD45RO-CCR7+CD27+CD95- cells counted as naive CD8+ T cells. This sample is drawn from a study of CXCR3-negative and CXCR3-positive naive CD8 T cells. Study conclusions and caveats: Diversity in memory CD8+ cells fell much lower than the comparably high levels seen in both naive subsets. For naive cells, CXCR3-negative and CXCR3-positive subsets had similar TRBV-TRBJ usage; for memory cells, usage differed. Naive subsets displayed similar surface CD5, and TCR strength was inferred from TRB CDR3 properties. Naive CXCR3-positive cells had TRB CDR3s more hydrophobic than those of CXCR3-negative naive cells.

The germline V gene encodes CDR1 DFQATT and CDR2 SNEGSKA (reference sequence). This CDR3 is built from 16 residues. The libraries of TRB cDNA were constructed through 5' RACE using UMI labels. TCRdb reprocessed the 5' RACE reads and reports one entry per CDR3 protein, with no DNA. This listing includes about 120,000 distinct CDR3 sequences. The receptor was derived from a human donor in good health. Some clones in this sample may be carry-over from other donors' samples. This chain joins TRBV20-1 and TRBJ2-1; the TRBD2 assignment by TCRdb is unverifiable without DNA. The sequenced material came from naive CXCR3+ CD8+ T cells from blood. Documented subset: CD45RO-CCR7+CD27+CD95- naive CD8+ T cells expressing CXCR3 (TNR3+). CDR3 amino acids: CSARGQIPGLSREQFF.